Below are 30 T cell receptor beta chains sequenced from a single sample in a study of blood T cell repertoires in COVID-19. TCRdb keeps only in-frame clones here, not all; method: immunoSEQ multiplex PCR. The repertoire includes hundreds of thousands of clones, about 83% of them detected once, and 2% to 2.5% sits in the top ten. Sequenced material: PBMCs or T cells enriched from blood (not recorded which). The receptors derive from a woman in her forties or fifties who had recovered from COVID-19.

V is TRBV6-5 and J is TRBJ1-6; D remains unclear. With 0 bases removed from V and 7 bases from J, the gap between germline ends came to 13 bases. This CDR3 is built from 16 residues. Germline values: CDR1 MNHEY, CDR2 SVGAGI. CDR3 sequence reads: CASSYSGPSGNSPLHF. In nucleotides, the CDR3 is TGTGCCAGCAGTTACTCGGGCCCCAGCGGGAATTCACCCCTCCACTTT.

The chain combines TRBV11-1 with TRBJ2-7; D perhaps matches TRBD1 (5 bases). The germline V gene encodes CDR1 SGHAT and CDR2 FQDESV (reference sequence). The CDR3 extends over 12 amino acids. V lost 2 bases and J lost 6, with 8 bases in between. The CDR3 DNA follows: TGTGCCAGCAGCTTATCAGGGTCCGAGCAGTACTTC. Its translation: CASSLSGSEQYF.

The rearrangement joins TRBV19 to TRBJ1-2; D might be TRBD1 (6 bases). From germline, CDR1 is LNHDA and CDR2 SQIVND (reference sequence). This CDR3 has 16 amino acids. V lost 4 bases and J 8 bases, leaving 23 bases between the germline ends. CDR3 sequence reads: CASSTTGLSHEWGYTF. The CDR3 region has the DNA TGTGCCAGTAGTACCACAGGGTTGAGCCACGAATGGGGCTACACCTTC.

This clone was counted a single time. This sequence joins TRBV18 and TRBJ1-2; 10 nucleotides agree with TRBD1. Unmatched junction bases numbered 4, after V lost 3 bases and J lost 6 bases. Germline V gene lookup returns CDR1 KGHSH and CDR2 LQKENI. The CDR3 has 14 residues. The CDR3 spells CASSPGTGDNGYTF. The CDR3 DNA reads TGTGCCAGCTCACCCGGGACAGGGGACAATGGCTACACCTTC.

V and J are TRBV28 and TRBJ1-2, with 8 bases that match TRBD1. Germline V CDR1 and CDR2: MDHEN, SYDVKM. After removal of 5 bases from V and 4 bases from J, the junction contained 9 bases not matched to a gene. CDR3 length: 15 amino acids. CDR3 residues: CASSRPGTGSYGYTF. CDR3 in DNA: TGTGCCAGCAGTCGCCCCGGGACAGGTTCCTATGGCTACACCTTC.

The rearrangement uses TRBV5-4 and TRBJ2-2; 11 nucleotides agree with TRBD2. The CDR3 loop spans 16 amino acids. Trimming took 0 bases from V and 7 from J; bases not matched to a gene: 5. From germline, CDR1 is SGHNT and CDR2 YYREEE (reference sequence). CDR3 sequence reads: CASSLVAGGPNGELFF. The DNA for the CDR3 is TGTGCCAGCAGCTTGGTAGCGGGGGGGCCCAACGGGGAGCTGTTTTTT.

This chain's CDR3 is CASSYGQGGDYGYTF. In nucleotides, the CDR3 is TGCGCCAGCAGCTACGGACAGGGCGGTGACTATGGCTACACCTTC. The chain carries TRBV5-1 and TRBJ1-2; 8 bases align to TRBD1. Trimming at V came to 3 bases and at J to 3 bases, leaving 7 bases not matched to a gene. Germline V lookup: CDR1 SGHRS, CDR2 YFSETQ. The CDR3 runs 15 residues.

The chain uses TRBV6-5 and TRBJ2-2; possibly TRBD1 for D (6 bases). CDR1 and CDR2 (germline): MNHEY, SVGAGI. This CDR3 is 15 amino acids long. V gave up 6 bases and J gave up 5 bases, with 16 bases separating them. DNA for the CDR3: TGTGCCAGCAGCCGCCTCAGGGGCGGGACCGGGGAGCTGTTTTTT. It specifies CASSRLRGGTGELFF.

The J gene is TRBJ2-7, the V gene TRBV24-1; 12 bases line up with TRBD2. CDR3 size: 19 residues. The ends lost 1 base at V and 4 bases at J; junction bases unmatched: 13. Germline V lookup: CDR1 KGHDR, CDR2 SFDVKD. CDR3 amino acids: CATSDFFCVGLAGLYEQYF. CDR3 bases: TGTGCCACCAGTGATTTTTTTTGTGTAGGACTAGCGGGGCTATACGAGCAGTACTTC.

The rearrangement links TRBV19 to TRBJ2-1; maybe TRBD2 (5 bases). CDR1 and CDR2 (germline): LNHDA, SQIVND (reference sequence). V was trimmed by 6 bases and J by 1 base, leaving 16 bases between them. This CDR3 contains 16 residues. The CDR3 region has the DNA TGTGCCAGTAGGGGCCTAGCATATGAGTCCTACAATGAGCAGTTCTTC. The encoded protein is CASRGLAYESYNEQFF.

The chain couples TRBV7-3 to TRBJ2-1, with D maybe TRBD2 (7 bases). V was clipped by 1 base and J by 6 bases, with 16 bases between them. The germline gives CDR1 SGHTA, CDR2 FQGTGA. The CDR3 covers 16 residues. This CDR3 is CASSLSSRGGFNEQFF. The DNA of the CDR3 is TGTGCCAGCAGCTTAAGTTCTCGCGGGGGCTTCAATGAGCAGTTCTTC.

The rearrangement uses TRBV5-1 and TRBJ2-7, with 7 nucleotides matching TRBD2. The junction had 8 bases not matched to a gene; V was cut back by 0 bases and J by 2 bases. Germline CDR1 reads SGHRS; CDR2 reads YFSETQ. The CDR3 sequence is 16 residues long. DNA for the CDR3: TGCGCCAGCAGCTTGGGGCTAAGCGGGGTGACCTACGAGCAGTACTTC. This sequence encodes CASSLGLSGVTYEQYF. Using reference TRBV5-1 and TRBJ2-7 for the parts outside the CDR3, the full variable domain is KAGVTQTPRYLIKTRGQQVTLSCSPISGHRSVSWYQQTPGQGLQFLFEYFSETQRNKGNFPGRFSGRQFSNSRSEMNVSTLELGDSALYLCASSLGLSGVTYEQYFGPGTRLTVT.

The rearrangement links TRBV11-2 to TRBJ2-1; D perhaps matches TRBD2 (6 bases). The CDR3 covers 14 residues. The germline CDR1 and CDR2 sequences are SGHAT and FQNNGV. V was cut by 2 bases and J by 7 bases, with 12 bases left in between. The CDR3 region is CASSLSWGENEQFF. CDR3 nucleotide sequence: TGTGCCAGCAGCTTATCGTGGGGGGAAAATGAGCAGTTCTTC.

This sequence joins TRBV18 and TRBJ2-7, with TRBD1 matching 7 bases. Germline loops: CDR1 KGHSH, CDR2 LQKENI. This CDR3 spans 14 amino acids. V lost 6 bases and J lost 0; bases outside the gene matches: 5. The CDR3, as DNA: TGTGCCAGCTCCAAGACAGGGACCTCCTACGAGCAGTACTTC. Protein sequence: CASSKTGTSYEQYF.

This chain connects TRBV7-9 to TRBJ1-5; a weak D match, TRBD1 (6 bases). The germline CDR1 and CDR2 sequences are SEHNR and FQNEAQ (reference sequence). The CDR3 spans 17 residues. V shed 5 bases and J shed 2 bases, with 19 bases lying between them. CDR3 nucleotides: TGTGCCAGCAGCGCACAGGGAGGGGGGCCGGGCAATCAGCCCCAGCATTTT. Encoded protein: CASSAQGGGPGNQPQHF.

Comment on this clone: This sample also contains other DNA sequences that code for the same CDR3. The genes are TRBV18 and TRBJ1-6; TRBD1 matches at 7 bases. With 3 bases clipped from V and 7 bases from J, the junction kept 6 bases outside the gene matches. From germline, CDR1 is KGHSH and CDR2 LQKENI. This CDR3 spans 15 amino acids. CDR3 protein: CASSPRQGGNSPLHF. The CDR3 nucleotides read TGTGCCAGCTCACCTCGACAGGGTGGGAATTCACCCCTCCACTTT.

In nucleotides, the CDR3 is TGTGCCAGCAGACCCTCGACTAGCGGGAGTTCCTACAATGAGCAGTTCTTC. This sequence encodes CASRPSTSGSSYNEQFF. The chain is built from TRBV27 and TRBJ2-1, with TRBD2 matching over 12 bases. Germline-derived CDR1 and CDR2 are MNHEY and SMNVEV (reference sequence). The length of the CDR3 is 17 residues. The J segment lost 1 base and the V segment lost 6 bases, leaving 7 bases of the junction unmatched.

This clone was detected only a few times. V usage is TRBV28 and J usage is TRBJ2-7, with 8 bases aligning to TRBD2. V shed 4 bases and J 0 bases; nucleotides not matched to a gene: 11. Germline CDR1 is MDHEN and CDR2 is SYDVKM. The CDR3 has 17 residues. The CDR3 DNA is TGTGCCAGCAGTTCGCCGGGCGAGCGGGGGAGCTCCTACGAGCAGTACTTC. As protein: CASSSPGERGSSYEQYF. The full variable domain, in which reference TRBV28 and TRBJ2-7 provide the parts outside the CDR3, is DVKVTQSSRYLVKRTGEKVFLECVQDMDHENMFWYRQDPGLGLRLIYFSYDVKMKEKGDIPEGYSVSREKKERFSLILESASTNQTSMYLCASSSPGERGSSYEQYFGPGTRLTVT.

The V and J genes are TRBV20-1 and TRBJ1-2; D perhaps matches TRBD1 (5 bases). Germline CDR1 is DFQATT and CDR2 is SNEGSKA (reference sequence). Trimming took 6 bases from V and 8 from J, leaving 10 bases between them. CDR3 size: 10 residues. The CDR3 DNA reads TGCAGTGCCCCCGGGGGGGGCTACACCTTC. It translates to CSAPGGGYTF.

The V and J genes are TRBV3-1 (or the pseudogene TRBV3-2) and TRBJ1-6; possibly TRBD1 for D (5 bases). V gave up 4 bases and J gave up 8 bases, with 9 bases separating them. Per the germline V gene, CDR1 is LGHDT and CDR2 is YNNKEL (reference sequence). The CDR3 has 13 amino acids. The CDR3 loop is CASSRQFYSPLHF. CDR3 nucleotide sequence: TGTGCCAGCAGCCGACAGTTTTATTCACCCCTCCACTTT.

This chain connects TRBV19 to TRBJ2-3; 10 bases agree with TRBD1. J lost 2 bases, V lost 5 bases, and 1 base had no gene match. The CDR3 contains 14 residues. Germline V gene lookup returns CDR1 LNHDA and CDR2 SQIVND (reference sequence). The CDR3 here is CASSDRGHTDTQYF. The CDR3 DNA reads TGTGCCAGTAGTGACAGGGGGCACACAGATACGCAGTATTTT.

This chain connects TRBV9 to TRBJ2-2; D uncertain. The germline V gene has CDR1 SGDLS and CDR2 YYNGEE. This CDR3 has 14 amino acids. Between the trimmed V and J ends, which lost 0 bases and 2 bases, there was a span of 5 bases. CDR3 sequence (DNA): TGTGCCAGCAGCGTAGCGGTAAACACCGGGGAGCTGTTTTTT. This gives the protein CASSVAVNTGELFF.

The chain is built from TRBV30 and TRBJ1-1, with D maybe TRBD1 (5 bases). The V end was cut by 8 bases, the J end by 1 base, with 17 bases between. The CDR3 is 14 residues long. Germline CDR1 is GTSNPN and CDR2 is SVGIG (reference sequence). This chain's CDR3 is CASRKQATNTEAFF. As DNA, the CDR3 is TGTGCCAGCCGGAAACAGGCCACGAACACTGAAGCTTTCTTT. Combining the CDR3 with reference TRBV30 and TRBJ1-1 gives the whole variable domain SQTIHQWPATLVQPVGSPLSLECTVEGTSNPNLYWYRQAAGRGLQLLFYSVGIGQISSEVPQNLSASRPQDRQFILSSKKLLLSDSGFYLCASRKQATNTEAFFGQGTRLTVV.

The chain employs TRBV2 and TRBJ1-5; the match to TRBD1 covers 8 bases. In germline, CDR1 is SNHLY, CDR2 FYNNEI. The CDR3 is 14 residues long. With V trimmed by 4 bases and J by 4 bases, 3 bases remained unmatched. CDR3 sequence (DNA): TGTGCCAGCAGTGTGGGGACAGGAAATCAGCCCCAGCATTTT. It is translated as CASSVGTGNQPQHF.

CDR3 sequence: CASRRQGVNQPQHF. The CDR3 DNA sequence: TGTGCCAGCAGGAGACAGGGGGTCAATCAGCCCCAGCATTTT. The J gene is TRBJ1-5, the V gene TRBV2; 9 bases are a match to TRBD1. CDR1 and CDR2 (germline): SNHLY, FYNNEI. J was trimmed by 3 bases and V by 6 bases; bases with no gene match: 3. The CDR3 sequence is 14 residues long. Full variable domain (remainder filled in from reference TRBV2 and TRBJ1-5): EPEVTQTPSHQVTQMGQEVILRCVPISNHLYFYWYRQILGQKVEFLVSFYNNEISEKSEIFDDQFSVERPDGSNFTLKIRSTKLEDSAMYFCASRRQGVNQPQHFGDGTRLSIL.

The chain carries TRBV29-1 and TRBJ2-3; perhaps TRBD1 as D (6 bases). The CDR3 consists of 15 residues. V lost 8 bases and J 1 base, leaving 19 bases between the germline ends. Germline loops: CDR1 SQVTM, CDR2 ANQGSEA. The CDR3 loop is CSSQGRRGRTDTQYF. CDR3 bases: TGCAGCTCCCAGGGGCGAAGAGGGCGCACAGATACGCAGTATTTT.

CDR3 sequence reads: CASSVSGGTGTDTQYF. The CDR3 DNA reads as TGTGCCAGCAGCGTATCAGGGGGCACGGGCACAGATACGCAGTATTTT. The V call is TRBV9, the J call TRBJ2-3, with 8 bases fitting TRBD1. J lost 1 base, V lost 1 base, and 5 bases had no gene match. This CDR3 is built from 16 residues. Germline values: CDR1 SGDLS, CDR2 YYNGEE.

The rearrangement uses TRBV19 and TRBJ2-7; 10 bases align to TRBD2. Per germline, CDR1 LNHDA and CDR2 SQIVND (reference sequence). Trimming at V came to 3 bases and at J to 6 bases, leaving 11 bases not matched to a gene. The CDR3 is 16 amino acids. DNA for the CDR3: TGTGCCAGTAGTATGGGCCGGGGGACTAGCGATCGCGAGCAGTACTTC. Its protein is CASSMGRGTSDREQYF.

This chain's CDR3 is CASSFPRLPGQERDFF. Here the CDR3 DNA reads TGTGCCAGCAGTTTCCCCCGCCTTCCCGGACAGGAGAGGGATTTCTTT. The rearrangement joins TRBV6-5 to TRBJ1-1, with 7 bases that match TRBD1. Germline lookup yields CDR1 MNHEY and CDR2 SVGAGI. The CDR3 consists of 16 residues. The trim removed 4 bases at V and 13 bases at J, leaving 21 bases unmatched.

The J gene is TRBJ2-7, the V gene TRBV28; 12 bases match TRBD2. This CDR3 is built from 17 residues. V was clipped by 5 bases and J by 4 bases; unmatched bases: 12. Germline CDR1 MDHEN, CDR2 SYDVKM. Here the CDR3 reads CASSTYSGTSGFYEQYF. The CDR3 bases are TGTGCCAGCAGTACCTACTCCGGGACTAGCGGGTTTTACGAGCAGTACTTC.